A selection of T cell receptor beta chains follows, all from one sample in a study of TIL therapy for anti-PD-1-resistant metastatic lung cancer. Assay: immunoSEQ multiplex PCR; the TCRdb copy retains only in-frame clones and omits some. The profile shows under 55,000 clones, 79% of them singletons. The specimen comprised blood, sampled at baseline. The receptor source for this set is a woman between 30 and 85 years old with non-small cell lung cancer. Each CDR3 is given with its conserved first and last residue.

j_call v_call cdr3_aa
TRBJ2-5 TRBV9 CASSRSGGTQETQYF
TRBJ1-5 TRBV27 CASSLTGNGQPQHF
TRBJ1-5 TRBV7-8 CASSAYGGNQPQHF
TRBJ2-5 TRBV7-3 CASSDGTSEGETQYF
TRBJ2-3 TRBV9 CASSVAGKLTDTQYF
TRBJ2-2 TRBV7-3 CASSPQRGWQGDTGELFF
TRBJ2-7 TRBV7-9 CASSLARYEQYF
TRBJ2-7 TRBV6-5 CASSYSNEQYF
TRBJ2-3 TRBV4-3 CASSQERGRGTDTQYF
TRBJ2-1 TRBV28 CASSWGARNEQFF
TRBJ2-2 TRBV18 CASSPRDPRIGTGELFF
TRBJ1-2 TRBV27 CASSIEQGAAYGYTF
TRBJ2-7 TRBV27 CASSPRSGSLSPYEQYF
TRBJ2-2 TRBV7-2 CASSLAADPRKELFF
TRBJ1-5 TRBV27 CASSLGTAHNQPQHF
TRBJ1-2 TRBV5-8 CASRAGTAYGYTF
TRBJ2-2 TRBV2 CASSEEGGITGELFF
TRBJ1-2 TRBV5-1 CASSRDNYGYTF
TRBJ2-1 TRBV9 CASSPPRGRQFF
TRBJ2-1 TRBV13 CASSLISGSGNEQFF
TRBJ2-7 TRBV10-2 CASSDSWDRTYEQYF
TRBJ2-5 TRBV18 CASSPRDRDPGETQYF
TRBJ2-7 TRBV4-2 CASSQDRSYEQYF